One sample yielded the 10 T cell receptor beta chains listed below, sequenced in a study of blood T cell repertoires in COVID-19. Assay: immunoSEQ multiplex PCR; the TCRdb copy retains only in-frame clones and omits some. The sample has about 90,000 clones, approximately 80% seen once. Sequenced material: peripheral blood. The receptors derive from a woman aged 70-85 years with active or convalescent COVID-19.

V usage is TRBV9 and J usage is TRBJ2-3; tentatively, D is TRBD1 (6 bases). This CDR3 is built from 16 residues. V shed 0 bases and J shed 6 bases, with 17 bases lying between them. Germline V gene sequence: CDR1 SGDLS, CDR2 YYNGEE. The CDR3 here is CASSVEGQYLWDTQYF. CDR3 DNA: TGTGCCAGCAGCGTAGAAGGACAGTACCTCTGGGATACGCAGTATTTT.

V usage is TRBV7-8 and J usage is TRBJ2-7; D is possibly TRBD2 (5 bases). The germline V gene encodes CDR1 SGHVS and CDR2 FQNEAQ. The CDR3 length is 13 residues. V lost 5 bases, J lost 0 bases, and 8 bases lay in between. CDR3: CASSGLSSYEQYF. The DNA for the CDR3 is TGTGCCAGCAGCGGACTTAGCTCCTACGAGCAGTACTTC.

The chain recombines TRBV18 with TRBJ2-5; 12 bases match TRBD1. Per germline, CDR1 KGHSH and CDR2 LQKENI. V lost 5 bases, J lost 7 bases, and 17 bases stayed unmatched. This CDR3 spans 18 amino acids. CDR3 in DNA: TGTGCCAGCTCAGCTTTCTCTTTTGGGACAGGGGGCTCGAGGACCCAGTACTTC. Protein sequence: CASSAFSFGTGGSRTQYF. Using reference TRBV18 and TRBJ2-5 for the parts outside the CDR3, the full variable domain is NAGVMQNPRHLVRRRGQEARLRCSPMKGHSHVYWYRQLPEEGLKFMVYLQKENIIDESGMPKERFSAEFPKEGPSILRIQQVVRGDSAAYFCASSAFSFGTGGSRTQYFGPGTRLLVL.

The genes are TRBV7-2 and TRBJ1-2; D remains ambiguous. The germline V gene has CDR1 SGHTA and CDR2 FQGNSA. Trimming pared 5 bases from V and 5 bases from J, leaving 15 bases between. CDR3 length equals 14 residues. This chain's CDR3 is CASSPGSSLYGYTF. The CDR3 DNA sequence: TGTGCCAGCAGCCCCGGGTCCTCGTTATATGGCTACACCTTC.

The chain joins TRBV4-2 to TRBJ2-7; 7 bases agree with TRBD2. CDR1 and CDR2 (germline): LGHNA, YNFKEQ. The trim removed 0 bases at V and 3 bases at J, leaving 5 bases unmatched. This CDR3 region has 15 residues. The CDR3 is CASSQDGGSVYEQYF. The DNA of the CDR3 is TGTGCCAGCAGCCAAGACGGGGGGTCGGTCTACGAGCAGTACTTC.

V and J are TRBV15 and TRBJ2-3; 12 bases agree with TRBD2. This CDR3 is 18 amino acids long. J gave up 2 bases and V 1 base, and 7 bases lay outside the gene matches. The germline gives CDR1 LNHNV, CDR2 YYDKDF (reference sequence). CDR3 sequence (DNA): TGTGCCACCAGCAGAGGGGTGACTAGCGGGGGTTTCACAGATACGCAGTATTTT. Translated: CATSRGVTSGGFTDTQYF. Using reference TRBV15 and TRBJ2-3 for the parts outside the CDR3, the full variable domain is DAMVIQNPRYQVTQFGKPVTLSCSQTLNHNVMYWYQQKSSQAPKLLFHYYDKDFNNEADTPDNFQSRRPNTSFCFLDIRSPGLGDTAMYLCATSRGVTSGGFTDTQYFGPGTRLTVL.

The CDR3 sequence is CASSLVTFSGGLQETQYF. In DNA, the CDR3 is TGTGCCAGCAGCTTAGTAACCTTTAGCGGGGGACTACAAGAGACCCAGTACTTC. This chain uses TRBV7-9 with TRBJ2-5; 9 bases map to TRBD2. Germline assignment: CDR1 SEHNR and CDR2 FQNEAQ (reference sequence). The CDR3 has 18 amino acids. Unmatched junction bases numbered 11, after V lost 1 base and J lost 2 bases.

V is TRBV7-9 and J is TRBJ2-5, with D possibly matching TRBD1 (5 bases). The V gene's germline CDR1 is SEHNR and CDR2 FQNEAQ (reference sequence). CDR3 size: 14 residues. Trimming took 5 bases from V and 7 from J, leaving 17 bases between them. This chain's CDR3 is CASSPTGVQGTQYF. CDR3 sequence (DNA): TGTGCCAGCAGCCCGACGGGCGTCCAGGGGACCCAGTACTTC. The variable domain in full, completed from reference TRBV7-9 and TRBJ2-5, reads DTGVSQNPRHKITKRGQNVTFRCDPISEHNRLYWYRQTLGQGPEFLTYFQNEAQLEKSRLLSDRFSAERPKGSFSTLEIQRTEQGDSAMYLCASSPTGVQGTQYFGPGTRLLVL.

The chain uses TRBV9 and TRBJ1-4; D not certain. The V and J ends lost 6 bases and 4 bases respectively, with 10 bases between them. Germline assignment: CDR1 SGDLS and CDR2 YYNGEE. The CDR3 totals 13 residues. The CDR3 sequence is CASNGQLNEKLFF. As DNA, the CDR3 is TGTGCCAGCAATGGGCAGCTTAATGAAAAACTGTTTTTT.

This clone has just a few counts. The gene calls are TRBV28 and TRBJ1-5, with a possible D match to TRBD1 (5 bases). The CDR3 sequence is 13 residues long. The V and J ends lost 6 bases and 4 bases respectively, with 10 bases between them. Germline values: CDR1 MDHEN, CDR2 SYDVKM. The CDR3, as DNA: TGTGCCAGCAGGTTAGACAGAAATCAGCCCCAGCATTTT. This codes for CASRLDRNQPQHF.